This T cell receptor beta chain is drawn from a study of beta chain features in type 1 diabetes. As every portion of the isolated RNA was reverse transcribed, the sequencing read expressed TCRB transcripts. Assay used: immunoSEQ multiplex PCR; TCRdb lists only in-frame clones, some missing. The sample lists under 900,000 clones, around a sixth occurring once. Notes on this clone: No antigen is known for it.

Germline V gene sequence: CDR1 SEHNR, CDR2 FQNEAQ (reference sequence). J was trimmed by 6 bases and V by 5 bases; bases with no gene match: 17. CDR3 size: 18 residues. The study's findings and limits: Equally in patients and controls, shorter templates might have been favored by PCR. In comparison with healthy donors, patients had naive, central memory and Treg TCRB repertoires that appeared more similar.

Markers CD45RO/CCR7/CD25/CD127/CD95/CD27 served to sort CD4+ naive, central memory, regulatory and stem cell-like memory cells. Over 95% purity was reached by all sorted populations. Sequencing used naive CD4+ T cells from blood. The sequence came from a woman between 18 and 29 years old in good health. The rearrangement uses TRBV7-9 and TRBJ2-2; TRBD1 matches 8 bases. The CDR3 DNA reads as TGTGCCAGCAGCGCTGCACAGGGGGGAACGAATGTAGCCGGGGAGCTGTTTTTT. This gives the protein CASSAAQGGTNVAGELFF.